A selection of T cell receptor beta chains follows, all from one sample in a study of blood T cell repertoires in COVID-19. The repertoire was sequenced with immunoSEQ multiplex PCR; TCRdb's copy has only in-frame clones and lacks some. Of 120,000 to 150,000 clones in the sample, 65% to 80% were seen once. Sequencing input: peripheral blood. Receptors originate from a man aged 45-65 years with acute or convalescent COVID-19. Each CDR3 is given with its conserved first and last residue. Fields, in order: J gene, clone size, V gene, D gene, CDR3 protein, CDR3 DNA. The D gene is left open where the match is weak. For some rows the clone size is stated as once, few or many, or as a class when expanded; others skip it.

j_call: TRBJ2-1; clone_size: once; v_call: TRBV29-1; d_call: TRBD2; cdr3_aa: CSVDPTSGGNEQFF; cdr3_nt: TGCAGCGTTGATCCGACTAGCGGGGGCAATGAGCAGTTCTTC
j_call: TRBJ2-3; clone_size: .; v_call: TRBV7-3; d_call: .; cdr3_aa: CASSISGSTDTQYF; cdr3_nt: TGTGCCAGCAGCATCTCGGGGAGCACAGATACGCAGTATTTT
j_call: TRBJ1-6; clone_size: .; v_call: TRBV4-1; d_call: .; cdr3_aa: CASSQDWKGSSYNSPLHF; cdr3_nt: TGCGCCAGCAGCCAAGATTGGAAAGGGAGCTCCTATAATTCACCCCTCCACTTT
j_call: TRBJ2-2; clone_size: .; v_call: TRBV6-1; d_call: .; cdr3_aa: CASSETRGTGELFF; cdr3_nt: TGTGCCAGCAGTGAAACCCGAGGGACCGGGGAGCTGTTTTTT
j_call: TRBJ2-2; clone_size: .; v_call: TRBV4-1; d_call: .; cdr3_aa: CASSQGGVGTGELFF; cdr3_nt: TGCGCCAGCAGCCAAGGGGGGGTGGGAACCGGGGAGCTGTTTTTT
j_call: TRBJ1-2; clone_size: .; v_call: TRBV12-3/TRBV12-4; d_call: .; cdr3_aa: CASSSKGGWGYTF; cdr3_nt: TGTGCCAGCAGTTCTAAGGGAGGCTGGGGCTACACCTTC
j_call: TRBJ1-1; clone_size: .; v_call: TRBV2; d_call: .; cdr3_aa: CASNVRGRNTEAFF; cdr3_nt: TGTGCCAGCAATGTTAGGGGGAGGAACACTGAAGCTTTCTTT
j_call: TRBJ1-2; clone_size: .; v_call: TRBV2; d_call: TRBD1; cdr3_aa: CASSGTGVGGYTF; cdr3_nt: TGTGCCAGCAGTGGGACAGGGGTAGGTGGCTACACCTTC
j_call: TRBJ2-6; clone_size: .; v_call: TRBV5-1; d_call: .; cdr3_aa: CASSVVPGAGANVLTF; cdr3_nt: TGCGCCAGCAGCGTGGTCCCAGGGGCTGGGGCCAACGTCCTGACTTTC
j_call: TRBJ2-7; clone_size: .; v_call: TRBV6-5; d_call: TRBD1; cdr3_aa: CASSRDRTYEQYF; cdr3_nt: TGTGCCAGCAGCCGGGACAGGACCTACGAGCAGTACTTC
j_call: TRBJ2-5; clone_size: few; v_call: TRBV11-2; d_call: .; cdr3_aa: CASSLSGETQYF; cdr3_nt: TGTGCCAGCAGCTTGAGCGGGGAGACCCAGTACTTC